This TCR beta chain originates from a study of blood T cell repertoires in COVID-19. Across the study: Sources were T cells, B-cell-depleted T cells, or PBMCs; the material itself was cDNA or gDNA.

Per the study methods: Amplified reference gene primers provided the basis for estimating nucleated cell counts. TCRdb's copy holds only in-frame clones and misses some; the assay was immunoSEQ multiplex PCR. The V and J calls and clone size come from that table; D and trimming were worked out from the DNA. Of about 200,000 clones in the sample, roughly 80% were seen once. Sequencing was done on a sample of peripheral blood. The sequence came from a woman aged 40 to 50 with active or convalescent COVID-19.

The CDR3 protein is CASSQDCFGVTDTQYF. In DNA form, the CDR3 reads TGTGCCAGCAGCCAAGATTGTTTCGGGGTCACAGATACGCAGTATTTT. The gene calls are TRBV14 and TRBJ2-3, with a weak D call TRBD2 (5 bases). Germline loops: CDR1 SGHDN, CDR2 FVKESK. The CDR3 is 16 amino acids. V lost 0 bases to trimming and J lost 2 bases, with 12 bases between them.